Below, 23 T cell receptor beta chains from the same sample are listed, as sequenced in a study of liver allograft versus peripheral blood T cells. The wider study: Graft-liver T cell receptor repertoires were compared against recipient peripheral blood repertoires.

Using its own MiXCR run on the reads, TCRdb lists one record per CDR3 protein. The sample carries about 4,000 distinct CDR3 sequences, roughly 15% recorded once. The receptors were sampled from a human patient who had a liver transplant. The graft donor may have contributed some T cells.

By frequency in the sample, this clonotype is medium-sized (0.01 to 0.1%). V usage is TRBV19 and J usage is TRBJ1-1; TRBD1 matches at 8 bases. CDR1 and CDR2 from the germline V gene are LNHDA and SQIVND (reference sequence). There are 16 residues in the CDR3. The V and J ends lost 7 bases and 3 bases, in that order; junction bases with no gene match: 13. The CDR3 is CASTRSSGGVDTEAFF. In nucleotides, the CDR3 is TGTGCCAGTACGCGAAGCTCAGGGGGCGTCGACACTGAAGCTTTCTTT.

This sequence joins TRBV5-4 and TRBJ2-5, with a tentative D call TRBD2 (6 bases). The CDR3 has 15 residues. Germline V lookup: CDR1 SGHNT, CDR2 YYREEE (reference sequence). V lost 2 bases, J lost 1 base, and 12 bases lay in between. The chain's CDR3 is CASSFGAGLQETQYF. The CDR3 bases are TGTGCCAGCAGCTTTGGGGCGGGACTCCAAGAGACCCAGTACTTC. Filled out from reference TRBV5-4 and TRBJ2-5, the complete variable domain reads ETGVTQSPTHLIKTRGQQVTLRCSSQSGHNTVSWYQQALGQGPQFIFQYYREEENGRGNFPPRFSGLQFPNYSSELNVNALELDDSALYLCASSFGAGLQETQYFGPGTRLLVL.

This clonotype ranks as medium-sized. The CDR3 sequence is CASSFLGGSNQPQHF. CDR3 DNA: TGTGCCAGCAGTTTTCTAGGGGGAAGCAATCAGCCCCAGCATTTT. The rearrangement uses TRBV12-3 or TRBV12-4 and TRBJ1-5; a possible D gene is TRBD1 (6 bases). Trimming stripped 3 bases from V and 1 base from J, with 10 bases between. This CDR3 has 15 residues.

The chain employs TRBV4-1 and TRBJ1-5; D call uncertain. V lost 5 bases and J lost 3, with 11 bases in between. Germline CDR1 reads MGHRA; CDR2 reads YSYEKL. The CDR3 consists of 14 residues. CDR3 residues: CASSLDGINQPQHF. In nucleotides, the CDR3 is TGCGCCAGCAGCTTGGATGGAATCAATCAGCCCCAGCATTTT.

This clonotype is medium-sized (0.01 to 0.1%) by share. V gene TRBV6-6 combines with J gene TRBJ2-2; 8 nucleotides agree with TRBD2. CDR3 length equals 14 residues. Germline assignment: CDR1 MNHNY and CDR2 SVGAGI (reference sequence). V gave up 5 bases and J gave up 7 bases; unmatched junction bases: 6. CDR3 loop: CASSLAGGGGELFF. The DNA for the CDR3 is TGTGCCAGCAGTCTGGCGGGGGGCGGCGGGGAGCTGTTTTTT.

This clonotype is deemed medium-sized (0.01 to 0.1%). The chain has TRBV19 and TRBJ2-2, with a weak D call TRBD2 (6 bases). The CDR3 contains 15 residues. Germline-derived CDR1 and CDR2 are LNHDA and SQIVND (reference sequence). Trimming took off 3 bases at V and 5 bases at J, with 13 bases between the two ends. CDR3 DNA sequence: TGTGCCAGTAGTATTGGGGGGTCGCGGACCGGGGAGCTGTTTTTT. Translating gives CASSIGGSRTGELFF.

Sample share makes this clonotype medium-sized. The gene calls are TRBV19 and TRBJ1-1, with a possible D match to TRBD1 (5 bases). Germline CDR1 reads LNHDA; CDR2 reads SQIVND (reference sequence). V lost 3 bases and J lost 6, with 14 bases in between. The CDR3 has 14 amino acids. The CDR3 loop reads CASSIIGQGPEAFF. For the CDR3, the DNA is TGTGCCAGTAGTATCATCGGCCAGGGACCTGAAGCTTTCTTT.

This clonotype was counted between two and nine times. The chain combines TRBV20-1 with TRBJ1-2; weak D call: TRBD1 (5 bases). The V and J ends lost 2 bases and 4 bases respectively, with 11 bases between them. Germline V gene lookup returns CDR1 DFQATT and CDR2 SNEGSKA (reference sequence). The CDR3 is made up of 13 amino acids. For the CDR3, the DNA is TGCAGTGCTAGACAGGGTTGGGGCTATGGCTACACCTTC. Translated, it gives CSARQGWGYGYTF.

By share, this clonotype ranks as medium-sized. The chain joins TRBV5-6 to TRBJ2-4, with D unresolved. Germline values: CDR1 SGHDT, CDR2 YYEEEE. V was trimmed by 1 base and J by 0 bases, leaving 8 bases between them. The length of the CDR3 is 15 residues. Here the CDR3 DNA reads TGTGCCAGCAGCTTGAGGAGCCTAGCCAAAAACATTCAGTACTTC. This codes for CASSLRSLAKNIQYF.

Sample share makes this clonotype medium-sized. CDR3 sequence reads: CASSPGWGLEGRSPLHF. The CDR3 nucleotides are TGTGCCAGCTCACCAGGATGGGGACTGGAGGGCCGGTCACCCCTCCACTTT. The rearrangement uses TRBV18 and TRBJ1-6; tentatively, D is TRBD1 (5 bases). The V and J ends lost 2 bases and 10 bases respectively, with 21 bases between them. The CDR3 extends over 17 amino acids. CDR1 and CDR2 from the germline V gene are KGHSH and LQKENI.

By frequency in the sample, this clonotype is medium-sized. The CDR3 loop is CASGRGLGGYTF. The CDR3, as DNA: TGTGCCAGCGGCAGGGGGCTTGGTGGCTACACCTTC. The V call is TRBV5-6, the J call TRBJ1-2; TRBD1 agrees at 8 bases. Losses at the gene ends were 7 bases for V and 7 bases for J; bases not matched to a gene: 6. Per germline, CDR1 SGHDT and CDR2 YYEEEE. The CDR3 runs 12 residues. The complete variable domain, with remaining parts taken from reference TRBV5-6 and TRBJ1-2, reads DAGVTQSPTHLIKTRGQQVTLRCSPKSGHDTVSWYQQALGQGPQFIFQYYEEEERQRGNFPDRFSGHQFPNYSSELNVNALLLGDSALYLCASGRGLGGYTFGSGTRLTVV.

CDR3 sequence reads: CASSLSSNSPLHF. The DNA of the CDR3 is TGTGCCAGCAGCTTATCCTCGAATTCACCCCTCCACTTT. The chain links TRBV7-9 to TRBJ1-6; D not resolved. The germline V and J ends were trimmed by 2 bases and 7 bases, with 6 bases remaining between them. The CDR3 covers 13 residues. The germline CDR1 and CDR2 sequences are SEHNR and FQNEAQ (reference sequence).

This clonotype ranks as medium-sized (0.01 to 0.1%). The chain is built from TRBV6-1 and TRBJ2-1; 13 bases agree with TRBD2. After removal of 5 bases from V and 4 bases from J, the junction contained 2 bases not matched to a gene. This CDR3 has 15 amino acids. In germline, CDR1 is MNHNS, CDR2 SASEGT. The CDR3 bases are TGTGCCAGCAGTCCGGGACTAGCGGGGTACAATGAGCAGTTCTTC. It encodes CASSPGLAGYNEQFF.

This clonotype was seen at least ten times. CDR3 DNA sequence: TGTGCCAGCAGCCTGTGGACGGCTTCCTACGAGCAGTACTTC. Protein: CASSLWTASYEQYF. V is TRBV5-6 and J is TRBJ2-7; the D is unclear. The ends were cut back, 4 bases at V and 1 base at J, with 12 bases in the middle. This CDR3 spans 14 amino acids. Germline CDR1 is SGHDT and CDR2 is YYEEEE.

This clonotype rates as medium-sized. The chain links TRBV14 to TRBJ1-6; possibly TRBD1 for D (5 bases). The CDR3 runs 14 residues. Looked up from germline, CDR1 is SGHDN and CDR2 is FVKESK. Between the trimmed V and J ends, which lost 4 bases and 9 bases, there was a span of 13 bases. The CDR3 sequence is CASSLWSGGSPLHF. The DNA of the CDR3 is TGTGCCAGCAGCCTTTGGTCGGGGGGTTCACCCCTCCACTTT.

This clonotype is classed as medium-sized (0.01 to 0.1%). The rearrangement joins TRBV18 to TRBJ2-2; D might be TRBD1 (5 bases). Germline CDR1 KGHSH, CDR2 LQKENI. V was clipped by 3 bases and J by 6 bases, with 14 bases between them. CDR3 length equals 15 residues. CDR3 sequence: CASSPQGTDSGELFF. The CDR3 nucleotides are TGTGCCAGCTCACCTCAGGGTACGGATTCCGGGGAGCTGTTTTTT.

The chain is built from TRBV4-1 and TRBJ1-5, with D uncertain. V was shortened by 0 bases and J by 0 bases, with 6 bases between the two germline ends. The CDR3 loop spans 15 amino acids. Germline loops: CDR1 MGHRA, CDR2 YSYEKL. For the CDR3, the DNA is TGCGCCAGCAGCCAAGATGGAGTTAGCAATCAGCCCCAGCATTTT. Its translation is CASSQDGVSNQPQHF.

By sample fraction, this clonotype is large. The rearrangement joins TRBV6-1 to TRBJ1-6; D is unclear. Germline loops: CDR1 MNHNS, CDR2 SASEGT. V was shortened by 5 bases and J by 6 bases, with 14 bases between the two germline ends. The CDR3 loop spans 15 amino acids. The CDR3 nucleotides are TGTGCCAGCAGTCCTCGGCCAGGCCCTAATTCACCCCTCCACTTT. Residues: CASSPRPGPNSPLHF.

This clonotype is classed as medium-sized. CDR3 sequence: CASSIVWGTEAFF. As DNA, the CDR3 is TGTGCCAGTAGTATAGTATGGGGGACTGAAGCTTTCTTT. The V gene is TRBV19, the J gene TRBJ1-1, with D tentatively TRBD1 (5 bases). Germline loops: CDR1 LNHDA, CDR2 SQIVND (reference sequence). Trimming pared 1 base from V and 5 bases from J, leaving 8 bases between. This CDR3 region has 13 residues.

This clonotype was found a few times. V is TRBV20-1 and J is TRBJ2-7; 7 nucleotides agree with TRBD2. Germline loops: CDR1 DFQATT, CDR2 SNEGSKA (reference sequence). The CDR3 consists of 14 residues. V shed 0 bases, J shed 2 bases, and the junction held 4 bases outside the gene matches. The CDR3 region is CSARERGNTYEQYF. CDR3 in DNA: TGCAGTGCTAGAGAGCGGGGGAACACCTACGAGCAGTACTTC.

In its sample, this clonotype is large (0.1 to 1%). J is TRBJ1-2 and V is TRBV6-1, with D maybe TRBD1 (5 bases). The V gene's germline CDR1 is MNHNS and CDR2 SASEGT. CDR3 size: 16 residues. Trimming pared 3 bases from V and 2 bases from J, leaving 16 bases between. The CDR3 region has the DNA TGTGCCAGCAGTGAGAGGGGTACAAACGGGAACTATGGCTACACCTTC. Its translation is CASSERGTNGNYGYTF.

By frequency in the sample, this clonotype is medium-sized. The chain carries TRBV6-5 and TRBJ1-5; D is perhaps TRBD1 (6 bases). Germline V lookup: CDR1 MNHEY, CDR2 SVGAGI. The V and J ends lost 4 bases and 6 bases respectively, with 19 bases between them. The CDR3 loop spans 16 amino acids. The CDR3 spells CASSSNWGGLGQPQHF. The CDR3 nucleotides are TGTGCCAGCAGTTCCAATTGGGGGGGGCTGGGTCAGCCCCAGCATTTT.

This clonotype is medium-sized within its sample. The chain combines TRBV6-6 with TRBJ2-7, with D perhaps TRBD2 (5 bases). This CDR3 contains 13 residues. Germline V gene sequence: CDR1 MNHNY, CDR2 SVGAGI (reference sequence). V was shortened by 7 bases and J by 0 bases, with 10 bases between the two germline ends. The chain's CDR3 is CASMDSSSYEQYF. The CDR3 nucleotides read TGTGCCAGCATGGACTCGTCCTCCTACGAGCAGTACTTC.